This entry features one T cell receptor (beta chain) sequence. Its target antigen remains unknown. No base-level quality is on record; no much larger clone is a single base apart. The data derive from a study of CD8+ T cells in alopecia areata (dated by TCRdb to the late 2010s). Describing the broader study: The treated patients, all with moderate-to-severe alopecia areata, were enrolled in an open-label pilot trial of oral tofacitinib given at 5 to 10 mg twice daily. Patients stayed on tofacitinib for 6 to 18 months and then had 6 months of follow-up off drug so that delayed response and recurrence could be assessed. The study used high-throughput TCRbeta sequencing to examine T cell clonal expansion in alopecia areata, in both the C3H/HeJ mouse model and human patients. Scalp tissue and sorted CD4+ and CD8+ peripheral blood T cells from patchy and totalis/universalis alopecia areata patients and from healthy controls were covered by human TCRbeta sequencing. Tofacitinib-treated patients had biopsies at baseline and at 4 and 24 weeks of treatment, with a later scalp biopsy in several patients. Scalp clonality was compared among normal scalp (n=4), patchy alopecia areata scalp (n=8), and alopecia totalis/universalis scalp (n=8). RNA was obtained with the PAXgene miRNA kit for fixed scalp, the miRNeasy kit for PBMCs, and the RNeasy kit for mouse skin. TCRbeta CDR3 regions were amplified by immunoSEQ multiplex PCR with 35 Vbeta forward and 13 Jbeta reverse primers.

The germline V gene (reference sequence) provides CDR1 LNHDA and CDR2 SQIVND. The CDR3 runs 16 residues from the cysteine to the phenylalanine. Of the read, only the CDR3 DNA is kept; its 48 bases are in frame from base 1. The germline V end is reduced by 7 bases and the J end by 0 bases; junction bases left unmatched: 9. Paper-wide results and their limitations: Scalp TCR repertoire analysis is complicated because resident alphabeta T cells in normal human skin are also sequenced, whereas mouse skin is dominated by gammadelta T cells. Higher clonality and more expanded CD8+ clones were observed in lesional scalp than in normal scalp, particularly in alopecia totalis/universalis, a finding suggestive of antigenic drive. Shared TCR sequences between patients were less evident than in mice, which may be partly attributable to HLA diversity in the patient population.

The library was generated by the immunoSEQ multiplex PCR assay. To provide template for TCR sequencing, every sample had RNA extracted and reverse transcribed into cDNA. SuperScript III was used to make first-strand cDNA, primed with a 2:1 mix of oligo-dT and random hexamers. A synthetic immune receptor repertoire was used to measure amplification bias, and any remaining bias was corrected computationally. The study's processing was this. Raw reads were preprocessed for error removal, and CDR3 was defined according to IMGT conventions as running from the conserved cysteine to phenylalanine. Clonality was calculated as 1 minus Shannon entropy normalized by log2 of the number of productive unique TCRs. CD4 or CD8 identity of scalp clones was inferred by cross-referencing scalp TCRbeta sequences with sorted blood CD4 and CD8 repertoires. TCRdb re-hosts the immuneACCESS table, in-frame sequences only. Its copies lack some clones; in the studies checked, an unresolved V gene accounts for under half of them, and the cause for the rest is not known. The DNA was the basis for D and trimming; V, J and clone size are from that table. This sample gives about 130,000 clones in total; 58% of them show up just once. The ten largest clones take up roughly 4.3% of the sample.

The sample's time point label, in plain terms: baseline before oral tofacitinib. Peripheral blood and lesional scalp punch biopsies were obtained from patients with alopecia areata. PBMCs were separated by density centrifugation and stained for CD3, CD4 and CD8, after which CD4+ and CD8+ T cells were sorted on a FACSAria. The sequence derives from a human donor with alopecia areata. Specimen: CD4+ T cells sorted from blood, collected at week 0. The rearrangement joined TRBV19 to TRBJ2-1, and TRBD2 matches 7 of the central bases. The DNA sequence is TGTGCCAGTAAGTCCGCCGGCGGGAGCTCCTACAATGAGCAGTTCTTC. It is translated as CASKSAGGSSYNEQFF.